The sequence of this T cell receptor beta chain was determined in a study of blood T cells in healthy people across ages (dated by TCRdb to the mid-2010s). General notes on the study: In model experiments, template switching captured roughly one uniquely barcoded TCR beta cDNA molecule for every two T cells. The study measured age-related changes in TCR beta repertoire diversity using deep sequencing normalized with unique cDNA molecular identifiers. The donors were divided into four age groups: young (average approximately 15 years), middle-aged (about 39), aged (62) and long-lived (about 84). To avoid experimental bias, donors of different ages were distributed randomly across sequencing lanes. For two donors (one aged 18 to 29 and one aged 80 or older), the study analyzed two additional independent replicas of 1 million unique cDNA reads from the same blood draw.

The CDR1 and CDR2 encoded by the germline V gene are SNHLY and FYNNEI. Inclusive of the bounding cysteine and phenylalanine, the CDR3 is 15 residues long. Only CDR3 DNA is held: 45 bases, read in frame from base 1. The library was made by 5' RACE. Sequenced using an Illumina HiSeq 2500. A second 7 to 11 cycle PCR used a sample-barcoded 5' primer and a J-beta primer mix. A template-switch 5' adaptor carrying 12 random nucleotides introduced a unique molecular identifier onto each TCR beta cDNA molecule. Each sample yielded at least 3 million CDR3-containing paired-end reads. First-strand cDNA synthesis was performed from all RNA using the Mint cDNA synthesis kit, with priming by a TRBC-specific oligonucleotide. Following uracil-DNA glycosylase treatment, all cDNA underwent a first 18-cycle PCR with the universal primers M1SS and BC2_uni_R. On the authors' methods: For normalization, 1 million high-quality reads were randomly selected from each sample, with every read carrying a distinct molecular identifier. Instead of being binned into consensus sequences, reads with shared molecular identifiers were discarded. MiTCR, with a Q25 quality threshold and the strictest error-elimination algorithm, was used for CDR3 identification, clonotype clustering and error correction. A nonparametric unseen species model with Euler transformation was used to estimate lower-bound total TCR beta diversity. TCRdb trimmed the raw reads at Q25, called clones with MiXCR and kept productive beta chains. Entries are consolidated by CDR3 protein sequence, retaining the most common genes and DNA. The V and J calls come from TCRdb's annotation, not from the publication. This sample gives about 1,500,000 distinct CDR3 sequences in total; roughly 40% of them show up just once. Roughly 7.9% of the sample belongs to the ten largest clones.

Donors were about 36 systemically healthy Caucasian individuals from Russia aged roughly 6 to 90 years. About 10 milliliters of peripheral blood were drawn from each donor into EDTA-treated Vacutainer tubes. Ficoll-Paque density-gradient centrifugation was used to isolate PBMCs, with at least 6.5 million per sample. Total RNA was extracted from PBMCs with Trizol reagent, with at least 6 micrograms obtained per sample. For every donor, an aliquot of PBMCs went through flow cytometry to measure the percentages of naive CD45RAhigh/CD27high T cells. Study-wide conclusions, independent of this receptor: Because donor CMV infection status was unknown, age-related changes in expanded clonotypes were potentially confounded. A strong correlation was found between observed TCR beta diversity and the percentage of naive T cells measured by flow cytometry. Because profiling used bulk unsorted PBMCs, naive and antigen-experienced compartments could not be compared conclusively. As age increased, observed TCR beta diversity per million T cells dropped in a roughly linear way, and a significant reduction was already evident by age 40. Estimates of total diversity based on one million sequenced T cells were considered lower bounds and underestimates. Compared with the aged group, the long-lived group had more naive CD4+ T cells, fewer expanded clones and increased TCR diversity, suggesting age selection.

On this clonotype itself: Its antigen remains undetermined. The junction shows a germline mismatch at one end, possibly a read error.

This clonotype originated in a woman under 30 in good health. The chain employs TRBV2 and TRBJ2-6; a tentative D match to TRBD1 spans 5 bases. Sample: blood. The CDR3 loop reads CASSPQGSGTNVLTF. The DNA sequence is as follows: TGTGCCAGCAGTCCCCAGGGATCTGGGACCAACGTCCTGACTTTC. Here the CDR3 is joined to the reference TRBV2 and TRBJ2-6 genes, and the full variable domain is: EPEVTQTPSHQVTQMGQEVILRCVPISNHLYFYWYRQILGQKVEFLVSFYNNEISEKSEIFDDQFSVERPDGSNFTLKIRSTKLEDSAMYFCASSPQGSGTNVLTFGAGSRLTVL.